Following are 5 T cell receptor beta chains from one sample sequenced in a study of T cell repertoires in cytomegalovirus infection. For these receptors, no antigen is known. Each CDR3 protein gets one entry after TCRdb re-called the reads with MiXCR. Here the sample spans some 920,000 distinct CDR3 sequences, 30% to 40% being singletons. The specimen was cultured CD8+ T cells from PBMCs, collected from culture after CMV antigen stimulation. Receptor source: a human donor in good health (CMV status not recorded). Some clones in this sample may be carry-over from other donors' samples.

Remarks on this clonotype: One base away lies a much larger clone, so this may be a sequencing read error. The chain uses TRBV6-5 and TRBJ2-5, with TRBD2 matching 14 bases. The CDR3 runs 14 residues. Germline assignment: CDR1 MNHEY and CDR2 SVGAGI. The CDR3 reads CANSGTSGGPDQYF. CDR3 DNA: TGTGCCAACAGTGGGACTAGCGGGGGCCCGGACCAGTACTTC.

This chain links TRBV7-9 with TRBJ1-3; D uncertain. V was pared by 2 bases and J by 0 bases, with 11 bases between. The V gene's germline CDR1 is SEHNR and CDR2 FQNEAQ (reference sequence). The CDR3 is made up of 16 amino acids. The CDR3 DNA reads as TGTGCCAGCAGCTTATTTGCGCGCAGCTCTGGAAACACCATATATTTT. It translates to CASSLFARSSGNTIYF.

The J gene is TRBJ2-5, the V gene TRBV6-5, with D perhaps given as TRBD1 or TRBD2 (6 bases each). The V end was cut by 7 bases, the J end by 5 bases, with 20 bases between. Germline V lookup: CDR1 MNHEY, CDR2 SVGAGI. The CDR3 length is 15 residues. The CDR3 coding sequence is TGTGCCAGCACCTACGTCGGGGGCTTGGGGGAGACCCAGTACTTC. This codes for CASTYVGGLGETQYF.

This chain uses TRBV27 with TRBJ2-6; D remains ambiguous. CDR1 MNHEY and CDR2 SMNVEV come from the germline V gene (reference sequence). The ends were cut back, 5 bases at V and 1 base at J, with 9 bases in the middle. The CDR3 totals 15 residues. The CDR3 region has the DNA TGTGCCAGCAGTCCCGGGTGGTCTGGGGCCAACGTCCTGACTTTC. Its translation is CASSPGWSGANVLTF.

This clonotype came up a few times. V usage is TRBV7-6 and J usage is TRBJ2-7; no reliable D call. Per germline, CDR1 SGHVS and CDR2 FNYEAQ. Between the trimmed V and J ends, which lost 4 bases and 4 bases, there was a span of 14 bases. There are 14 residues in the CDR3. In DNA, the CDR3 is TGTGCCAGCAGCTCACCAACCCAGGCATACGAGCAGTACGTC. It specifies CASSSPTQAYEQYV.